This record concerns one T cell receptor beta chain sequence. The CDR3 is 15 amino acids. The V end was cut by 2 bases, the J end by 6 bases, with 14 bases between. Germline V lookup: CDR1 SGHVS, CDR2 FQNEAQ. From RNA transcripts, TCR beta CDR3 regions were amplified. The TCR CDR3 first-round RT-PCR relied on the HTBI primer set. From the multiplex PCR reads, TCRdb called clonotypes with MiXCR, one entry per CDR3 protein. The repertoire has some 510,000 distinct CDR3 sequences, under 25% of them found once; the top ten carry more than 20%. The data stem from a study of T cells in Graves' hyperthyroidism and ophthalmopathy. Diagnostic assessment was based on clinical symptoms, serum thyroxine and TRAb, thyroid ultrasound and orbital computed tomography.

The chain joins TRBV7-8 to TRBJ1-5, with D possibly being TRBD1 (5 bases). Sequencing was performed on blood. This TCR was sampled from a man younger than 30 with Graves' hyperthyroidism. The CDR3 sequence: CASSLSRTTGQPQHF. CDR3 DNA sequence: TGTGCCAGCAGCTTATCACGGACAACCGGTCAGCCCCAGCATTTT.